These T cell receptor beta chains were read from a single sample in a study of GPR56 and killer-like receptors on CD4 memory cells. From the reads, TCRdb lists one entry per CDR3 protein and no DNA. Its listing shows around 2,000 distinct CDR3 sequences. Sequencing was done on a sample of memory CD4+ T cells from blood. Receptors originate from a human donor in good health. Each CDR3 is given with its conserved first and last residue. Size values are once, few and many counts, or a class for expanded clones, and some rows have none.

>TRBJ1-5|TRBV6-2/TRBV6-3|NA
CASRDTGSETQHF
>TRBJ2-3|TRBV10-3|NA
CASEGGLAGATDTQYF
>TRBJ1-2|TRBV27|large
CASSFEGNYGYTF
>TRBJ2-2|TRBV19|medium-sized
CASSTSGGAAGELFF
>TRBJ2-3|TRBV18|NA
CASSPGATSTDTQYF
>TRBJ1-5|TRBV6-2/TRBV6-3|medium-sized
CASRGGQGDNQPQHF
>TRBJ2-7|TRBV27|NA
CASSWGRYYEQYF
>TRBJ1-3|TRBV12-3/TRBV12-4|medium-sized
CASSLKGSSTIYF
>TRBJ1-3|TRBV6-1|medium-sized
CASSDLGNTIYF
>TRBJ2-1|TRBV14|NA
CASSSLASYNEQFF
>TRBJ2-3|TRBV6-1|NA
CASSFPSGGDTQYF
>TRBJ2-7|TRBV30|NA
CAWSAGRGQTYEQYF
>TRBJ1-2|TRBV18|NA
CASSPRRTGTNYGYTF
>TRBJ1-5|TRBV12-3/TRBV12-4|NA
CASSLVGQPQHF
>TRBJ2-3|TRBV14|NA
CASSQRTGRTDTQYF
>TRBJ2-7|TRBV10-3|medium-sized
CAIGAGGEQYF
>TRBJ2-1|TRBV7-2|NA
CASSLIKGGPVDEQFF
>TRBJ2-1|TRBV5-6|NA
CASSSSPTGNEQFF
>TRBJ1-4|TRBV5-6|medium-sized
CASSLTGTGAEKLFF
>TRBJ1-3|TRBV12-3/TRBV12-4|NA
CASSFGTGGDTIYF
>TRBJ2-3|TRBV9|medium-sized
CASSVTSEERAQYF
>TRBJ2-3|TRBV6-1|NA
CASSPTSGGPGTQYF
>TRBJ2-2|TRBV12-5|NA
CASCSGVCGELFF
>TRBJ1-5|TRBV19|large
CASSERTSNQPQHF
>TRBJ2-7|TRBV2|NA
CASTLSRTEGGEQYF
>TRBJ1-3|TRBV12-3/TRBV12-4|medium-sized
CASKGVGNTIYF
>TRBJ2-3|TRBV6-5|NA
CASSYSEDYTFGSGTTDTQYF
>TRBJ2-1|TRBV29-1|large
CSVETSGSPLGNEQFF
>TRBJ2-3|TRBV7-2|NA
CASSLNGGGDTQYF
>TRBJ2-1|TRBV7-2|NA
CASSLYSRAGGLAGGWSYNEQFF
>TRBJ2-3|TRBV5-4|NA
CASMLLGRPSTDTQYF
>TRBJ1-5|TRBV18|NA
CASSPSDRRLPNQPQHF
>TRBJ2-7|TRBV4-1|NA
CASSPHDRSYEQYF
>TRBJ2-3|TRBV20-1|NA
CSADAGGGAYSTDTQYF
>TRBJ2-2|TRBV10-3|medium-sized
CAISLYQTGELFF
>TRBJ1-1|TRBV7-2|medium-sized
CASSLEMDVAEAFF
>TRBJ2-7|TRBV6-2/TRBV6-3|NA
CASSPGTGNLYEQYF
>TRBJ1-5|TRBV10-3|medium-sized
CAAWSTQEEQPQHF
>TRBJ2-7|TRBV12-3/TRBV12-4|NA
CASRGEDKGSYEQYF
>TRBJ2-2|TRBV12-3/TRBV12-4|medium-sized
CASKLAGPTGELFF
>TRBJ1-5|TRBV10-3|large
CAICDRSNQPQHF
>TRBJ1-5|TRBV6-1|medium-sized
CASSEEGFPIQPQHF
>TRBJ2-3|TRBV4-1|NA
CASSQDRVAGGPDFNTQYF
>TRBJ2-3|TRBV12-3/TRBV12-4|NA
CASSLVGGASDTQYF
>TRBJ2-2|TRBV4-3|NA
CASSQDPRVTGELFF
>TRBJ1-1|TRBV5-1|NA
CASSVLGGNTEAFF
>TRBJ2-3|TRBV6-1|NA
CASGTSGGRGDTQYF
>TRBJ1-6|TRBV6-5|large
CASSYSYGDMNSPLHF
>TRBJ1-4|TRBV20-1|NA
CSAGEVQGREKLFF
>TRBJ1-5|TRBV19|medium-sized
CASSPYPRQTFGPQHF
>TRBJ2-4|TRBV28|NA
CASSLAGARVGKNIQYF
>TRBJ2-7|TRBV25-1|NA
CASTGTGGYEQYF
>TRBJ2-7|TRBV20-1|NA
CSARESTGFPYEQYF
>TRBJ1-5|TRBV7-2|medium-sized
CASSLSLGGAADQPQHF
>TRBJ2-7|TRBV18|NA
CASSPRRTGAYEQYF
>TRBJ1-3|TRBV6-5|NA
CASRPPGPSGNTIYF
>TRBJ2-1|TRBV29-1|medium-sized
CSVEALAGGSYNEQFF
>TRBJ2-7|TRBV12-3/TRBV12-4|NA
CASSWTGIYEQYF
>TRBJ2-1|TRBV14|NA
CASSQANRALKVVQFF
>TRBJ1-1|TRBV7-9|NA
CASSPGQVPMNTEAFF